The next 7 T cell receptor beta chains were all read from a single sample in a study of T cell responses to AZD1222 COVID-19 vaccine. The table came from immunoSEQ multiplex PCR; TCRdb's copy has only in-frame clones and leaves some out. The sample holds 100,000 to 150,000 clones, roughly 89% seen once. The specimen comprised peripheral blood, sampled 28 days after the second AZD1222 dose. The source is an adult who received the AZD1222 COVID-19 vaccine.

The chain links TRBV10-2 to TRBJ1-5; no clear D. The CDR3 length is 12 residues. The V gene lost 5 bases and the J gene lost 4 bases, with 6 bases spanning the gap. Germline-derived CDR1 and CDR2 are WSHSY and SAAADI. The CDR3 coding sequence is TGCGCCAGCAGTTCTGGGAATCAGCCCCAGCATTTT. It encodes CASSSGNQPQHF.

CDR3 residues: CASSQTPSGTNYGYTF. The CDR3, as DNA: TGCGCCAGCAGCCAAACCCCTTCAGGGACTAACTATGGCTACACCTTC. The V gene is TRBV4-1, the J gene TRBJ1-2; TRBD1 is a possible D gene (5 bases). Germline V gene sequence: CDR1 MGHRA, CDR2 YSYEKL. The V and J ends lost 2 bases and 0 bases respectively, with 13 bases between them. The CDR3 length is 16 residues.

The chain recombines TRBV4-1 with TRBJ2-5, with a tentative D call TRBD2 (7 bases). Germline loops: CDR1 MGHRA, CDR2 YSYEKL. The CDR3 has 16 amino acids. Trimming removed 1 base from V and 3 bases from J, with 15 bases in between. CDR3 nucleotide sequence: TGCGCCAGCAGCCAAGGTCTCGGGGGGCCCGAAGAGACCCAGTACTTC. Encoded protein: CASSQGLGGPEETQYF.

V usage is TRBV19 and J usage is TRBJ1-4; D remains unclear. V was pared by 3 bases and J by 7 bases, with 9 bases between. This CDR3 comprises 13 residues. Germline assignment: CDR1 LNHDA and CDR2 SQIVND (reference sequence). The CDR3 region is CASSIREGEKLFF. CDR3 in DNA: TGTGCCAGTAGTATCCGGGAAGGTGAAAAACTGTTTTTT.

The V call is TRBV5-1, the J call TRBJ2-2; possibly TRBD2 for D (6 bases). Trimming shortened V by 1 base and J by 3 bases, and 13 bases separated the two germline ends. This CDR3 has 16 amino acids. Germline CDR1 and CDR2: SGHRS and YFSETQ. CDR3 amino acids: CASSLIGSGDTGELFF. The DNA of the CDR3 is TGCGCCAGCAGCTTGATAGGTTCGGGGGACACCGGGGAGCTGTTTTTT.

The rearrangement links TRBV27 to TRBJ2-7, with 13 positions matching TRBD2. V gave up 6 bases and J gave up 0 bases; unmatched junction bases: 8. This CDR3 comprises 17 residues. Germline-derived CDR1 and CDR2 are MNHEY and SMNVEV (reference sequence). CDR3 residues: CASRPGTSGDSSYEQYF. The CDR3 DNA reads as TGTGCCAGCAGACCCGGGACTAGCGGGGACAGCTCCTACGAGCAGTACTTC.

CDR3 DNA: TGTGCCAGCAGCTTAGAGGGGACAGGGGCAGGCGGCTACACCTTC. Its protein product is CASSLEGTGAGGYTF. This sequence joins TRBV7-8 and TRBJ1-2, with 10 bases identical to TRBD1. The junction had 7 bases not matched to a gene; V was cut back by 1 base and J by 8 bases. Germline CDR1 is SGHVS and CDR2 is FQNEAQ. The CDR3 loop spans 15 amino acids.